This is a list of T cell receptor beta chains from one sample in a study of OX40 agonist ivuxolimab in advanced cancers. The data were produced by immunoSEQ multiplex PCR, yet TCRdb's version contains in-frame clones alone and is incomplete. The table shows about 70,000 clones, with roughly 80% occurring only once. Here the sequenced sample was CD4+ or CD8+ T cells sorted from blood, taken in a trial of the OX40 agonist ivuxolimab. The source of these receptors is an adult with an advanced solid tumor such as melanoma, head and neck, liver or kidney cancer. Each CDR3 is given with its conserved first and last residue.

v_call: TRBV7-8; cdr3_aa: CASSIRDSALQETQYF
v_call: TRBV14; cdr3_aa: CASSQDLLGGETQYF
v_call: TRBV2; cdr3_aa: CASSTGGFSTDTQYF
v_call: TRBV18; cdr3_aa: CASSPVTGRTEAFF
v_call: TRBV28; cdr3_aa: CASTAKNIQYF
v_call: TRBV5-1; cdr3_aa: CASSLALSSRNTEAFF
v_call: TRBV2; cdr3_aa: CASRLLGTGIDEQYF
v_call: TRBV5-8; cdr3_aa: CASSFYNTEAFF
v_call: TRBV29-1; cdr3_aa: CSVDRSQGEQYF
v_call: TRBV19; cdr3_aa: CASTPRAGGGNYGYTF
v_call: TRBV27; cdr3_aa: CASSLLMVDRSYGYTF
v_call: TRBV6-1; cdr3_aa: CASSEWTGGVYEQYF
v_call: TRBV5-4; cdr3_aa: CASSQEPTGGNSPLHF
v_call: TRBV19; cdr3_aa: CASTNRLNTEAFF
v_call: TRBV5-1; cdr3_aa: CASSLAREAHQANYGYTF
v_call: TRBV19; cdr3_aa: CASSLHSGGNTEAFF
v_call: TRBV4-1; cdr3_aa: CASSRLKNSGPSTDTQYF
v_call: TRBV5-4; cdr3_aa: CASSGRGATNYGYTF
v_call: TRBV28; cdr3_aa: CASSPAGVESGNTIYF
v_call: TRBV29-1; cdr3_aa: CSVWTGEGYTF
v_call: TRBV28; cdr3_aa: CAERDRLGGGYTF
v_call: TRBV27; cdr3_aa: CASSYQTGGNEKLFF
v_call: TRBV5-6; cdr3_aa: CASSLQAEQYF
v_call: TRBV27; cdr3_aa: CASRGDYLREQYF
v_call: TRBV6-5; cdr3_aa: CASSYSWTGKTEAFF
v_call: TRBV9; cdr3_aa: CASSVGPGAQETQYF
v_call: TRBV28; cdr3_aa: CASSLEVPGELFF
v_call: TRBV11-3; cdr3_aa: CASSGTSAYNEQFF
v_call: TRBV19; cdr3_aa: CASSTGRQPNEKLFF
v_call: TRBV6-5; cdr3_aa: CASSLDRFTGELFF